This T cell receptor (beta chain) derives from a study of T cells after yellow fever vaccination. The table lists this clonotype with a few counts. The V segment lost 4 bases and the J segment 0 bases; nucleotides outside the gene matches: 7. There are 17 residues in the CDR3. CDR1 and CDR2 from the germline V gene are SGHRS and YFSETQ. MiXCR, run by TCRdb on the 5' RACE reads, gives a single entry per CDR3 protein. The sample holds hundreds of thousands of distinct CDR3 sequences, 7% to 10% seen once. The chain recombines TRBV5-1 with TRBJ2-3, with TRBD2 matching over 11 bases. Source: PBMCs, taken roughly 45 days after the first yellow fever vaccination. The receptor was isolated from a man in his late teens or twenties who received the YFV17D yellow fever vaccine. The CDR3 DNA sequence: TGCGCCAGCAGCAACTTACTAGCGGGGGCTAGCACAGATACGCAGTATTTT. It is translated as CASSNLLAGASTDTQYF.